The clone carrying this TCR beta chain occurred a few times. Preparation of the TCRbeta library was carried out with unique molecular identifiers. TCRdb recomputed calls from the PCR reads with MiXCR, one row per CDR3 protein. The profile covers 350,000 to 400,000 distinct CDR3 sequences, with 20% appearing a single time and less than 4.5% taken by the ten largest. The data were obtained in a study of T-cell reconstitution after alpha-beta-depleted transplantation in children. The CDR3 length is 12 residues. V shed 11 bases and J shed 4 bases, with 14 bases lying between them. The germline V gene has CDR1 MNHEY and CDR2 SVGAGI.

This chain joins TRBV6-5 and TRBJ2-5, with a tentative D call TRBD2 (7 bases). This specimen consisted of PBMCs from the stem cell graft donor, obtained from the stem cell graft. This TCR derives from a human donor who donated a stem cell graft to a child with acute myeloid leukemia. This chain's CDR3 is CASRGGRETQYF. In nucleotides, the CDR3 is TGTGCCTCGAGGGGGGGGCGAGAGACCCAGTACTTC.